Presented here are 27 T cell receptor beta chains from one specimen sequenced in a study of tumour-infiltrating T cells in Burkitt lymphoma. This table comes from immunoSEQ multiplex PCR, and its TCRdb copy is limited to in-frame clones, with some not included. The table shows several hundred clones, with less than 25% occurring only once. Sequencing was done on a sample of tumor tissue. These receptors were collected from a human donor with Burkitt lymphoma.

In its sample, this clone is large. CDR3 in DNA: TGCGCCAGCAGCCAAATGACACAAATCCTCTATGGCTACACCTTC. Amino acids: CASSQMTQILYGYTF. This chain joins TRBV4-1 and TRBJ1-2; D not certain. Germline V gene lookup returns CDR1 MGHRA and CDR2 YSYEKL. V gave up 2 bases and J gave up 4 bases, with 14 bases separating them. The CDR3 is 15 amino acids.

V gene TRBV7-2 combines with J gene TRBJ1-3; TRBD1 aligns across 9 bases. The CDR3 contains 16 residues. Germline-derived CDR1 and CDR2 are SGHTA and FQGNSA. V was pared by 5 bases and J by 4 bases, with 9 bases of the junction left unmatched. The CDR3 region has the DNA TGTGCCAGCAGCACCGTCTCCGGGACAGGGGGAAACACCATATATTTT. The encoded protein is CASSTVSGTGGNTIYF.

The CDR3 is CASRSLDRSNTEAFF. The CDR3 DNA sequence: TGTGCCAGCAGGTCTCTCGACAGATCGAACACTGAAGCTTTCTTT. V is TRBV5-4 and J is TRBJ1-1; maybe TRBD1 (5 bases). The CDR3 has 15 amino acids. Germline V lookup: CDR1 SGHNT, CDR2 YYREEE (reference sequence). Trimming pared 5 bases from V and 1 base from J, leaving 15 bases between.

As for this clone: This sample also contains other DNA sequences that code for the same CDR3. The rearrangement uses TRBV19 and TRBJ2-1, with TRBD1 identical over 8 bases. This CDR3 spans 14 amino acids. The J segment lost 8 bases and the V segment lost 5 bases, leaving 8 bases of the junction unmatched. CDR1 is LNHDA and CDR2 is SQIVND in the germline V gene (reference sequence). The CDR3 DNA reads TGTGCCAGTAGTTCTAGGACAGGGTTGGATGAGCAGTTCTTC. Its translation: CASSSRTGLDEQFF.

This clone was counted only a few times. The V call is TRBV6-5, the J call TRBJ2-3; weak D call: TRBD2 (7 bases). Trimming took 0 bases from V and 2 from J, leaving 12 bases between them. The germline CDR1 and CDR2 sequences are MNHEY and SVGAGI. There are 16 residues in the CDR3. CDR3 DNA sequence: TGTGCCAGCAGTTACTCAGGGGGGGAGCACACAGATACGCAGTATTTT. The encoded protein is CASSYSGGEHTDTQYF.

J is TRBJ1-3 and V is TRBV14; unclear D gene. V dropped 2 bases and J dropped 1 base, with 6 bases sitting between them. Germline V lookup: CDR1 SGHDN, CDR2 FVKESK. This CDR3 region has 14 residues. This chain's CDR3 is CASSQWLSGNTIYF. CDR3 DNA: TGTGCCAGCAGCCAATGGTTGTCTGGAAACACCATATATTTT.

This clone is judged large. CDR3 DNA: TGTGCCAGCAGCTTGGAGTACTATGGCTACACCTTC. Protein: CASSLEYYGYTF. The rearrangement links TRBV5-4 to TRBJ1-2; D call uncertain. The ends were cut back, 0 bases at V and 3 bases at J, with 3 bases in the middle. Germline V CDR1 and CDR2: SGHNT, YYREEE (reference sequence). The CDR3 sequence is 12 residues long.

This clone was counted between two and nine times. V is TRBV10-1 and J is TRBJ2-1; D uncertain. The CDR3 length is 14 residues. V lost 1 base to trimming and J lost 7 bases, with 11 bases between them. The germline V gene has CDR1 WNHNN and CDR2 SYGVQD (reference sequence). The CDR3 nucleotides read TGCGCCAGCAGTGAGTTGCATATGGGGAATGAGCAGTTCTTC. The encoded protein is CASSELHMGNEQFF.

The rearrangement uses TRBV7-2 and TRBJ1-3; weak D call: TRBD1 (5 bases). The V gene lost 8 bases and the J gene lost 3 bases, with 14 bases spanning the gap. This CDR3 has 14 residues. CDR1 is SGHTA and CDR2 is FQGNSA in the germline V gene. As DNA, the CDR3 is TGTGCCAGCTGTTCTGGGGACCTTGGAAACACCATATATTTT. Encoded protein: CASCSGDLGNTIYF.

The gene calls are TRBV7-9 and TRBJ2-1; 8 bases line up with TRBD1. The V segment lost 4 bases and the J segment 3 bases; nucleotides outside the gene matches: 2. The CDR3 runs 14 residues. Germline V gene sequence: CDR1 SEHNR, CDR2 FQNEAQ (reference sequence). CDR3 DNA sequence: TGTGCCAGCAGCTCCGGACAGGGCTACAATGAGCAGTTCTTC. It is translated as CASSSGQGYNEQFF.

The J gene is TRBJ2-7, the V gene TRBV29-1, with D hard to call. The germline V gene has CDR1 SQVTM and CDR2 ANQGSEA. The CDR3 is made up of 10 amino acids. V gave up 4 bases and J gave up 5 bases, with 6 bases separating them. The CDR3 nucleotides are TGCAGCGTTGGGGTTAACGAGCAGTACTTC. Translating gives CSVGVNEQYF.

The chain is built from TRBV11-2 and TRBJ1-4; 9 bases map to TRBD1. Trimming at V came to 3 bases and at J to 1 base, leaving 6 bases not matched to a gene. The CDR3 is 17 residues long. The V gene's germline CDR1 is SGHAT and CDR2 FQNNGV. DNA for the CDR3: TGTGCCAGCAGCTTCATACAGGGGGCGGAAACTAATGAAAAACTGTTTTTT. As protein: CASSFIQGAETNEKLFF. The full variable domain, rest sourced from reference TRBV11-2 and TRBJ1-4, is EAGVAQSPRYKIIEKRQSVAFWCNPISGHATLYWYQQILGQGPKLLIQFQNNGVVDDSQLPKDRFSAERLKGVDSTLKIQPAKLEDSAVYLCASSFIQGAETNEKLFFGSGTQLSVL.

The V gene is TRBV19, the J gene TRBJ2-3; tentative D call: TRBD1 (6 bases). The V gene's germline CDR1 is LNHDA and CDR2 SQIVND (reference sequence). Trimming left V 5 bases short and J 3 bases short, with 15 bases between. CDR3 length: 15 amino acids. The CDR3 region is CASSPYSGATDTQYF. The CDR3 region has the DNA TGTGCCAGTAGTCCATATTCAGGGGCTACAGATACGCAGTATTTT.

To note about this clone: A junction end diverges from the germline sequence, so it may reflect a read error. The same CDR3 also results from other DNA sequences found in this sample. The chain links TRBV6-1 to TRBJ2-1; 12 nucleotides align to TRBD2. There are 15 residues in the CDR3. In germline, CDR1 is MNHNS, CDR2 SASEGT. Here the CDR3 reads CASSEVLAGGNEQFF. DNA for the CDR3: TGTGCCAGCAGTGAAGTTCTAGCGGGGGGGAATGAGCAATTCTTC.

The chain combines TRBV12-5 with TRBJ2-2; TRBD1 aligns across 9 bases. The CDR3 contains 15 residues. Trimming cost V 5 bases and J 7 bases; bases outside gene matches: 8. The germline gives CDR1 LGHNT, CDR2 FRNRAP. CDR3 DNA sequence: TGTGCTAGTGGTGGGACAGGGCCCTACATCGGGGAGCTGTTTTTT. It encodes CASGGTGPYIGELFF.

The CDR3 sequence: CASSLFGGNTGELFF. The CDR3 DNA sequence: TGTGCCAGCAGCTTATTCGGCGGGAACACCGGGGAGCTGTTTTTT. This chain uses TRBV7-3 with TRBJ2-2; D gene ambiguous. V gave up 2 bases and J gave up 1 base, with 8 bases separating them. Germline V gene lookup returns CDR1 SGHTA and CDR2 FQGTGA. The CDR3 has 15 residues.

The sample holds a few counts of this clone. The chain couples TRBV30 to TRBJ2-5; 10 bases are shared with TRBD1. The CDR3 extends over 14 amino acids. V was clipped by 3 bases and J by 5 bases; unmatched bases: 6. Germline loops: CDR1 GTSNPN, CDR2 SVGIG (reference sequence). CDR3 amino acids: CAWSRTGGSETQYF. In DNA, the CDR3 is TGTGCCTGGAGCAGGACAGGGGGTTCCGAGACCCAGTACTTC.

Worth noting for this clone: It may be a read error: a sequence one base away is much more abundant. The chain has TRBV11-2 and TRBJ2-7, with D unresolved. V lost 2 bases, J lost 6 bases, and 11 bases lay in between. The CDR3 extends over 13 amino acids. Per the germline V gene, CDR1 is SGHAT and CDR2 is FQNNGV. For the CDR3, the DNA is TGTGCCAGCAGCTTATCTTCAACCAGCGAGCAGTACTTC. Translating gives CASSLSSTSEQYF.

V usage is TRBV28 and J usage is TRBJ2-7; D unclear. Germline V gene data show CDR1 as MDHEN and CDR2 as SYDVKM. V lost 6 bases, J lost 4 bases, and 10 bases lay in between. This CDR3 is built from 12 residues. This CDR3 reads CASSVWGYEQYF. The CDR3 DNA sequence: TGTGCCAGCAGCGTATGGGGTTACGAGCAGTACTTC. The whole variable domain, remainder taken from reference TRBV28 and TRBJ2-7, is DVKVTQSSRYLVKRTGEKVFLECVQDMDHENMFWYRQDPGLGLRLIYFSYDVKMKEKGDIPEGYSVSREKKERFSLILESASTNQTSMYLCASSVWGYEQYFGPGTRLTVT.

This clone was seen more than once but under ten times. The chain carries TRBV19 and TRBJ2-2; 8 bases fit TRBD1. From germline, CDR1 is LNHDA and CDR2 SQIVND (reference sequence). Trimming removed 8 bases from V and 6 bases from J; junction bases left unmatched: 11. The length of the CDR3 is 15 residues. The CDR3 region is CASHGQGRGAGELFF. In DNA, the CDR3 is TGTGCCAGTCATGGACAGGGAAGAGGGGCCGGGGAGCTGTTTTTT.

The chain links TRBV6-5 to TRBJ1-5; D ambiguous. Trimming took 0 bases from V and 2 from J, leaving 8 bases between them. CDR1 and CDR2 from the germline V gene are MNHEY and SVGAGI. CDR3 size: 15 residues. Here the CDR3 reads CASSYSPDGNQPQHF. For the CDR3, the DNA is TGTGCCAGCAGTTACTCACCAGACGGCAATCAGCCCCAGCATTTT.

By sample share, this clone is large. This sequence joins TRBV7-8 and TRBJ2-7; D unresolved. This CDR3 has 12 residues. Germline CDR1 SGHVS, CDR2 FQNEAQ. V was clipped by 5 bases and J by 1 base, with 6 bases between them. In nucleotides, the CDR3 is TGTGCCAGCAGCGGAGCTTCCTACGAGCAGTACTTC. Translating it yields CASSGASYEQYF.

This chain uses TRBV10-3 with TRBJ2-5; possibly TRBD2 for D (5 bases). This CDR3 is built from 14 residues. Trimming took off 3 bases at V and 1 base at J, with 9 bases between the two ends. The germline V gene encodes CDR1 ENHRY and CDR2 SYGVKD. This CDR3 is CAISDNGVQETQYF. CDR3 nucleotides: TGTGCCATCAGTGATAACGGGGTCCAAGAGACCCAGTACTTC.

This clone has more than one count but fewer than ten. V is TRBV9 and J is TRBJ2-4, with D perhaps assigned TRBD1 or TRBD2 (5 bases each). Between the trimmed V and J ends, which lost 4 bases and 0 bases, there was a span of 14 bases. The length of the CDR3 is 16 residues. CDR1 SGDLS and CDR2 YYNGEE come from the germline V gene. CDR3 DNA sequence: TGTGCCAGCAGCAGTTCCGGGACGCAAGCCAAAAACATTCAGTACTTC. This sequence encodes CASSSSGTQAKNIQYF.

The chain carries TRBV4-1 and TRBJ2-5; 9 bases fit TRBD2. The germline V gene encodes CDR1 MGHRA and CDR2 YSYEKL. The CDR3 is 17 residues long. Unmatched junction bases numbered 12, after V lost 0 bases and J lost 7 bases. Written as DNA, the CDR3 is TGCGCCAGCAGCCAAGAGGGGAGCGGGGGGAATCTCAGGACCCAGTACTTC. Translated, it gives CASSQEGSGGNLRTQYF.

The rearrangement joins TRBV7-2 to TRBJ1-4, with 9 positions matching TRBD1. There are 15 residues in the CDR3. Germline trimming cut 5 bases from V and 8 bases from J; bases unmatched to any gene: 9. The V gene's germline CDR1 is SGHTA and CDR2 FQGNSA. The CDR3 reads CASSLLTGGVEKLFF. The DNA for the CDR3 is TGTGCCAGCAGCCTACTGACAGGGGGAGTCGAAAAACTGTTTTTT.

A few counts support this clone. V and J are TRBV27 and TRBJ2-3; 10 nucleotides align to TRBD2. CDR1 is MNHEY and CDR2 is SMNVEV in the germline V gene (reference sequence). Losses at the gene ends were 2 bases for V and 3 bases for J; bases not matched to a gene: 8. The CDR3 totals 17 residues. CDR3 amino acids: CASSLGKRGGRTDTQYF. The CDR3 bases are TGTGCCAGCAGTTTAGGGAAGCGGGGGGGCAGAACAGATACGCAGTATTTT.